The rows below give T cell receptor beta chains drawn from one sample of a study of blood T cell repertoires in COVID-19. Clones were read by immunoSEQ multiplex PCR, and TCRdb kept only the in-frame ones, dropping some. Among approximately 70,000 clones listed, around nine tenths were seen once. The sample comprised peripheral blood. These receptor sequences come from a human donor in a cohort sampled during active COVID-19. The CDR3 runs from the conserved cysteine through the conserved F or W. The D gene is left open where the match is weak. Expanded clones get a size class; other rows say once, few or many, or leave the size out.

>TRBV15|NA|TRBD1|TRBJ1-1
TGTGCCACCAGCAGGACCCGGGACAGCACTGAAGCTTTCTTT
CATSRTRDSTEAFF
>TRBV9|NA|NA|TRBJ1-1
TGTGCCAGCAGCGTAGATAAATACACTGAAGCTTTCTTT
CASSVDKYTEAFF
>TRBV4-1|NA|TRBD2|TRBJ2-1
TGCGCCAGCAGCCAAGAAGGACTAGCGGGGGGAAACAATGAGCAGTTCTTC
CASSQEGLAGGNNEQFF
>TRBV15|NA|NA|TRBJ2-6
TGTGCCACCAGCACTCCTGGGGCCAACGTCCTGACTTTC
CATSTPGANVLTF
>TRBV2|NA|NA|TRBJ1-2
TGTGCCAGCAGATCCGGGGCAGGGGTCCCCTCTAACTATGGCTACACCTTC
CASRSGAGVPSNYGYTF
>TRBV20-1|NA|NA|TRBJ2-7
TGCAGTGCTAGACAGGGGTGGGAGCAGTACTTC
CSARQGWEQYF
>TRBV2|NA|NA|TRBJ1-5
TGTGCCAGCAGTGAAGCTATGTCGAATCAGCCCCAGCATTTT
CASSEAMSNQPQHF
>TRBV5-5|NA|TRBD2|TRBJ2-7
TGTGCCAGCAGCTCGCACCCGGGACTAGCTGGCGAGCAGTACTTC
CASSSHPGLAGEQYF
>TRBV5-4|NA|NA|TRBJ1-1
TGTGCCAGCAGCTTAACAGGGACCATGAACACTGAAGCTTTCTTT
CASSLTGTMNTEAFF
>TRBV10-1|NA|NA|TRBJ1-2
TGCGCCAGCAGTGAGTCCCAGGGCCGGGGCTACACCTTC
CASSESQGRGYTF
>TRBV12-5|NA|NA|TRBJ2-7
TGTGCTAGCCCCAGGGAAAGATCTCCGAACGAGCAGTACTTC
CASPRERSPNEQYF
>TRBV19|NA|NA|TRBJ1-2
TGTGCCAGTAGTACTCTCGAGAGTTCGAACTATGGCTACACCTTC
CASSTLESSNYGYTF
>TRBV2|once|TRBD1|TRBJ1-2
TGTGCCAGGAGACAGGGCGGTGATGGCTACACCTTC
CARRQGGDGYTF
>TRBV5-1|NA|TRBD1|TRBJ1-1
TGCGCCAGCAGCTTGGGTTATAAGGACAGGGAGACTGAAGCTTTCTTT
CASSLGYKDRETEAFF
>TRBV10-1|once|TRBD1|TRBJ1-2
TGCGCCAGGGACAGGGAGAAGTATGGCTACACCTTC
CARDREKYGYTF
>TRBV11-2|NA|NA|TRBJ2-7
TGTGCCAGCAGCAAAAGCGGCACGAGCTCCTACGAGCAGTACTTC
CASSKSGTSSYEQYF
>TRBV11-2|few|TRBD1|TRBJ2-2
TGTGCCAGCAGCCCACTGACAGGGACCTCCACCGGGGAGCTGTTTTTT
CASSPLTGTSTGELFF
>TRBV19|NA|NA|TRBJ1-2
TGTGCCAGTAGTGGGCAGATCTATGGCTACACCTTC
CASSGQIYGYTF
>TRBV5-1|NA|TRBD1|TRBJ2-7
TGCGCCAGCAGCTTAACAGGGGGCGAGCAGTACTTC
CASSLTGGEQYF
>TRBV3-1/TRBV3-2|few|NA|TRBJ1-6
TGTGCCAGCAGCCAAGATCAGGGGTTAGATAATTCACCCCTCCACTTT
CASSQDQGLDNSPLHF
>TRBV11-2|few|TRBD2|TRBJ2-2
TGTGCCAGCAGCTTAGTATACGGGGGGTCCACCGGGGAGCTGTTTTTT
CASSLVYGGSTGELFF
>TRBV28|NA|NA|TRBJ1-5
TGTGCCAGTATGGAGTTGCTCAGGGATCGCAATCAGCCCCAGCATTTT
CASMELLRDRNQPQHF
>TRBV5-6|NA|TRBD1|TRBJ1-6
TGTGCCAGCAGCTTGCCAGGGGGGAATTCACCCCTCCACTTT
CASSLPGGNSPLHF